The rows below give T cell receptor beta chains drawn from one sample of a study of CD8+ T cells in alopecia areata. This table comes from immunoSEQ multiplex PCR, and its TCRdb copy is limited to in-frame clones, with some not included. This table holds over 150,000 clones, around 60% found once. This material consisted of CD4+ T cells sorted from blood, taken at week 4, from a patient treated with tofacitinib. These TCRs come from a human donor with alopecia areata. Each CDR3 is given with its conserved first and last residue. D genes are given only for firm matches. Size tells how often a clone was seen (once, few, many) or the class of an expanded clone, and some rows leave it out.

v_call	clone_size	j_call	d_call	cdr3_aa	cdr3_nt
TRBV7-2	few	TRBJ2-3	NA	CASSLGQLTDTQYF	TGTGCCAGCAGCTTAGGCCAGTTGACAGATACGCAGTATTTT
TRBV25-1	NA	TRBJ2-7	NA	CASSVAGNRHEQYF	TGTGCCAGCAGTGTGGCAGGGAATCGACACGAGCAGTACTTC
TRBV5-1	NA	TRBJ1-2	NA	CASSPGLYYGYTF	TGCGCCAGCAGCCCGGGACTGTACTATGGCTACACCTTC
TRBV7-2	NA	TRBJ1-5	NA	CASSLERSLNQPQHF	TGTGCCAGCAGCTTAGAGAGGAGCCTCAATCAGCCCCAGCATTTT
TRBV2	few	TRBJ1-5	NA	CASSGQLSNQPQHF	TGTGCCAGCAGTGGACAGCTCTCGAATCAGCCCCAGCATTTT
TRBV11-2	NA	TRBJ1-2	NA	CASSERGRGYGYTF	TGTGCCAGCAGCGAAAGAGGCAGGGGCTATGGCTACACCTTC
TRBV2	few	TRBJ2-5	NA	CASLAEAKQETQYF	TGTGCCAGCCTGGCAGAAGCCAAGCAAGAGACCCAGTACTTC
TRBV2	NA	TRBJ2-6	NA	CASSEGANVLTF	TGTGCCAGCAGTGAGGGGGCCAACGTCCTGACTTTC
TRBV30	NA	TRBJ2-5	NA	CAWSEGDYQETQYF	TGTGCCTGGAGCGAAGGAGACTACCAAGAGACCCAGTACTTC
TRBV6-6	NA	TRBJ2-3	NA	CASGPRAKLADTQYF	TGTGCCAGCGGCCCAAGGGCCAAACTGGCAGATACGCAGTATTTT
TRBV5-1	NA	TRBJ2-7	NA	CASRSGSAYEQYF	TGCGCCAGCAGAAGCGGGTCTGCCTACGAGCAGTACTTC